The next 26 T cell receptor beta chains were all read from a single sample in a study of shared clonotypes between healthy human individuals. Clones were sequenced by immunoSEQ multiplex PCR, and TCRdb holds only the in-frame ones, with some missing. The data show 450,000 to 700,000 clones, around 95% seen once. Naivety among CD8 cells was defined by CD45RO negativity and positive CCR7 selection, thereby excluding terminally differentiated effector memory CD45RA+ cells. Sequencing was performed on naive CD8+ T cells sorted from blood. The receptors were gathered from a woman in her thirties in good health.

This clone was seen once. The chain links TRBV14 to TRBJ2-7; D might be TRBD2 (6 bases). This CDR3 region has 15 residues. Trimming took 2 bases from V and 2 from J, leaving 13 bases between them. Germline V lookup: CDR1 SGHDN, CDR2 FVKESK. CDR3 nucleotide sequence: TGTGCCAGCAGCCAAAGATCGGGGAGGACCTACGAGCAGTACTTC. The encoded protein is CASSQRSGRTYEQYF.

The rearrangement uses TRBV20-1 and TRBJ2-1; D is undetermined. CDR3 length equals 10 residues. V was pared by 4 bases and J by 12 bases, with 10 bases between. The germline V gene encodes CDR1 DFQATT and CDR2 SNEGSKA (reference sequence). The CDR3, as DNA: TGCAGTGCTACAGAGGTAGGGCAGTTCTTC. Protein product: CSATEVGQFF.

This chain uses TRBV14 with TRBJ2-7; D unresolved. The germline CDR1 and CDR2 sequences are SGHDN and FVKESK. This CDR3 is 12 amino acids long. The V end was cut by 3 bases, the J end by 2 bases, with 5 bases between. The CDR3 protein is CASSHVTYEQYF. In nucleotides, the CDR3 is TGTGCCAGCAGCCATGTTACCTACGAGCAGTACTTC.

The gene calls are TRBV6-4 and TRBJ2-2; no reliable D call. This CDR3 spans 14 amino acids. The germline CDR1 and CDR2 sequences are MRHNA and SNTAGT. Trimming took 2 bases from V and 5 from J, leaving 9 bases between them. The CDR3 loop is CASSDPPGTGELFF. CDR3 bases: TGTGCCAGCAGTGACCCCCCTGGAACCGGGGAGCTGTTTTTT.

The chain combines TRBV4-2 with TRBJ2-7, with 7 bases aligning to TRBD2. Unmatched junction bases numbered 13, after V lost 3 bases and J lost 5 bases. CDR1 and CDR2 (germline): LGHNA, YNFKEQ. The CDR3 length is 16 residues. Written as DNA, the CDR3 is TGTGCCAGCAGCCATGAGGCGGGGGACTTCTCAAACGAGCAGTACTTC. Protein product: CASSHEAGDFSNEQYF.

The rearrangement uses TRBV13 and TRBJ2-7; no firm D call. Looked up from germline, CDR1 is PRHDT and CDR2 is FYEKMQ (reference sequence). V lost 1 base to trimming and J lost 1 base, with 5 bases between them. There are 13 residues in the CDR3. The CDR3 nucleotides are TGTGCCAGCAGCTTAGCCCCTTCCTACGAGCAGTACTTC. It yields the protein CASSLAPSYEQYF.

The J gene is TRBJ2-7, the V gene TRBV28; TRBD2 is a possible D gene (5 bases). The CDR3 sequence is 14 residues long. Trimming cost V 2 bases and J 3 bases, with 11 bases left between them. Per the germline V gene, CDR1 is MDHEN and CDR2 is SYDVKM. The CDR3 is CASSLSGRGYEQYF. Here the CDR3 DNA reads TGTGCCAGCAGTTTAAGCGGACGGGGCTACGAGCAGTACTTC.

This clone was seen just once. This chain uses TRBV5-6 with TRBJ2-7, with 8 bases matching TRBD1. The CDR3 length is 14 residues. Unmatched junction bases numbered 3, after V lost 1 base and J lost 3 bases. CDR1 is SGHDT, CDR2 YYEEEE, per germline. CDR3 sequence: CASSLSGQVYEQYF. DNA for the CDR3: TGTGCCAGCAGCTTGTCGGGACAGGTCTACGAGCAGTACTTC.

The V and J genes are TRBV7-6 and TRBJ2-1; unclear D gene. Germline CDR1 reads SGHVS; CDR2 reads FNYEAQ. This CDR3 contains 14 residues. V gave up 0 bases and J gave up 7 bases, with 10 bases separating them. Written as DNA, the CDR3 is TGTGCCAGCAGCTTAGCAGGTTCCGATAATGAGCAGTTCTTC. This translates into CASSLAGSDNEQFF.

In its sample, this clone was seen once. The J gene is TRBJ1-4, the V gene TRBV21-1. TRBV21-1 is listed as a pseudogene. The CDR3 contains 10 residues. The CDR3 DNA sequence: TGTGCCACTTTGGTGGAAAAACTGTTTTTT. Protein sequence: CATLVEKLFF.

V gene TRBV27 combines with J gene TRBJ1-5; D perhaps matches TRBD1 (6 bases). The length of the CDR3 is 13 residues. The germline V gene has CDR1 MNHEY and CDR2 SMNVEV (reference sequence). V was clipped by 8 bases and J by 10 bases, with 18 bases between them. Written as DNA, the CDR3 is TGTGCCAGCTCCTTCGGGGGGCGGGCACCCCAGCATTTT. Protein sequence: CASSFGGRAPQHF.

The V and J genes are TRBV11-3 and TRBJ2-1; D is perhaps TRBD2 (7 bases). The CDR3 is made up of 15 amino acids. Trimming shortened V by 6 bases and J by 0 bases, and 12 bases separated the two germline ends. Germline V gene sequence: CDR1 SGHNT, CDR2 YENEEA. The CDR3 DNA reads TGTGCCAGCAGTCCAGGGGAGGGCTCCTACAATGAGCAGTTCTTC. Protein product: CASSPGEGSYNEQFF.

This rearrangement joins TRBV7-9 to TRBJ2-7; 12 bases map to TRBD2. CDR1 is SEHNR, CDR2 FQNEAQ, per germline (reference sequence). The J segment lost 2 bases and the V segment lost 5 bases, leaving 4 bases of the junction unmatched. This CDR3 contains 15 residues. CDR3 loop: CASSDGLAGPYEQYF. CDR3 nucleotides: TGTGCCAGCAGCGACGGACTAGCGGGACCCTACGAGCAGTACTTC.

This clone was seen once. The J gene is TRBJ1-6, the V gene TRBV28; D is ambiguous. The CDR3 covers 13 residues. The ends were cut back, 4 bases at V and 8 bases at J, with 9 bases in the middle. The germline CDR1 and CDR2 sequences are MDHEN and SYDVKM. DNA of the CDR3: TGTGCCAGCAGTTACTCCGGGGATTCACCCCTCCACTTT. Translated, it gives CASSYSGDSPLHF.

This clone was observed once. This chain connects TRBV19 to TRBJ2-7, with 8 bases fitting TRBD2. Per the germline V gene, CDR1 is LNHDA and CDR2 is SQIVND (reference sequence). The CDR3 covers 14 residues. V was clipped by 4 bases and J by 5 bases; unmatched bases: 7. CDR3 region: CASSKAGAVHEQYF. The CDR3 bases are TGTGCCAGTAGTAAAGCGGGAGCGGTCCACGAGCAGTACTTC. Complete variable domain (other parts from reference TRBV19 and TRBJ2-7): DGGITQSPKYLFRKEGQNVTLSCEQNLNHDAMYWYRQDPGQGLRLIYYSQIVNDFQKGDIAEGYSVSREKKESFPLTVTSAQKNPTAFYLCASSKAGAVHEQYFGPGTRLTVT.

This sequence joins TRBV27 and TRBJ2-2, with 8 positions matching TRBD2. The CDR3 spans 15 residues. The germline gives CDR1 MNHEY, CDR2 SMNVEV (reference sequence). With 5 bases clipped from V and 5 bases from J, the junction kept 7 bases outside the gene matches. This CDR3 reads CASSDGGAGTGELFF. For the CDR3, the DNA is TGTGCCAGCAGTGACGGGGGGGCGGGGACCGGGGAGCTGTTTTTT.

J is TRBJ1-2 and V is TRBV5-6; a weak D match, TRBD1 (5 bases). V was shortened by 0 bases and J by 6 bases, with 18 bases between the two germline ends. The CDR3 is made up of 16 amino acids. Germline loops: CDR1 SGHDT, CDR2 YYEEEE. This chain's CDR3 is CASSLAVVGGLDGYTF. The CDR3 bases are TGTGCCAGCAGCTTGGCCGTAGTGGGGGGTCTCGATGGCTACACCTTC.

This rearrangement joins TRBV7-8 to TRBJ2-5; D remains ambiguous. CDR1 and CDR2 from the germline V gene are SGHVS and FQNEAQ. CDR3 length: 12 amino acids. Trimming stripped 6 bases from V and 5 bases from J, with 10 bases between. The DNA for the CDR3 is TGTGCCAGCAGGGGTTCCGGGGAGACCCAGTACTTC. Translating gives CASRGSGETQYF.

The chain links TRBV29-1 to TRBJ2-3; possible D gene TRBD2, 6 bases. This CDR3 is built from 17 residues. Trimming pared 0 bases from V and 6 bases from J, leaving 22 bases between. Looked up from germline, CDR1 is SQVTM and CDR2 is ANQGSEA. CDR3 region: CSVEDLRAGLKWDTQYF. For the CDR3, the DNA is TGCAGCGTTGAAGATCTGAGAGCGGGCCTGAAGTGGGATACGCAGTATTTT.

The CDR3 here is CATGEGDTDTQYF. The CDR3 DNA reads TGTGCCACGGGCGAGGGGGATACGGATACGCAGTATTTT. This chain joins TRBV21-1 and TRBJ2-3; the D call of TRBD1 is as the table states it, not checked on the DNA. TRBV21-1 is termed a pseudogene. The CDR3 runs to 13 residues.

The CDR3 is CASSPSNFEQYF. CDR3 nucleotide sequence: TGTGCCAGCAGCCCGAGTAATTTCGAGCAGTACTTC. The chain carries TRBV7-6 and TRBJ2-7; D is unresolved. The length of the CDR3 is 12 residues. Germline CDR1 is SGHVS and CDR2 is FNYEAQ. Trimming removed 5 bases from V and 6 bases from J, with 11 bases in between.

This clone was recorded once. The chain links TRBV25-1 to TRBJ2-2, with D uncertain. The CDR3 has 14 amino acids. V was cut by 3 bases and J by 6 bases, with 11 bases left in between. Germline-derived CDR1 and CDR2 are MGHDK and SYGVNS. The CDR3 loop reads CASSDRSGAGELFF. DNA of the CDR3: TGTGCCAGCAGTGACCGCTCGGGCGCCGGGGAGCTGTTTTTT.

The genes are TRBV5-1 and TRBJ2-5; the D gene is possibly TRBD2 (6 bases). Trimming took 0 bases from V and 4 from J, leaving 10 bases between them. Germline V gene sequence: CDR1 SGHRS, CDR2 YFSETQ. The CDR3 totals 14 residues. The CDR3 region has the DNA TGCGCCAGCAGCTTGGACCGGAGGGGAGAGACCCAGTACTTC. Its protein product is CASSLDRRGETQYF. The full variable domain, rest sourced from reference TRBV5-1 and TRBJ2-5, is KAGVTQTPRYLIKTRGQQVTLSCSPISGHRSVSWYQQTPGQGLQFLFEYFSETQRNKGNFPGRFSGRQFSNSRSEMNVSTLELGDSALYLCASSLDRRGETQYFGPGTRLLVL.

This chain joins TRBV13 and TRBJ1-5, with 8 positions matching TRBD1. This CDR3 has 14 residues. With 5 bases clipped from V and 5 bases from J, the junction kept 5 bases outside the gene matches. CDR1 is PRHDT and CDR2 is FYEKMQ in the germline V gene (reference sequence). The CDR3 DNA follows: TGTGCCAGCAGCCTCGGACAGGGAGATCAGCCCCAGCATTTT. Encoded protein: CASSLGQGDQPQHF. Drawing the rest from reference TRBV13 and TRBJ1-5, the complete variable domain is AAGVIQSPRHLIKEKRETATLKCYPIPRHDTVYWYQQGPGQDPQFLISFYEKMQSDKGSIPDRFSAQQFSDYHSELNMSSLELGDSALYFCASSLGQGDQPQHFGDGTRLSIL.

The V gene is TRBV29-1, the J gene TRBJ2-7; D might be TRBD2 (5 bases). The germline V and J ends were trimmed by 5 bases and 0 bases, with 35 bases remaining between them. From germline, CDR1 is SQVTM and CDR2 ANQGSEA. The CDR3 is 21 residues long. Here the CDR3 reads CSVIWPAGEDLKGPSSYEQYF. Here the CDR3 DNA reads TGCAGCGTTATTTGGCCGGCCGGGGAAGATCTCAAGGGCCCCTCCTCCTACGAGCAGTACTTC.

The CDR3 DNA reads as TGTGCCAGCACCTCACAGGGGTCGAGAAACTATGGCTACACCTTC. This sequence encodes CASTSQGSRNYGYTF. The V gene is TRBV5-8, the J gene TRBJ1-2, with 7 bases matching TRBD1. J gave up 2 bases and V 6 bases, and 10 bases lay outside the gene matches. CDR3 size: 15 residues. CDR1 and CDR2 (germline): SGHTS, YDEGEE.